The clone carrying this TCR beta chain was counted a single time. What it binds is not known. CD4+ cells were split into CD45RA+ naive and CD45RA-negative memory subsets. Assay used: immunoSEQ multiplex PCR; TCRdb lists only in-frame clones, some missing. The table includes about 2.4 million clones, more than 85% detected once. The source of the sample is a study of shared clonotypes between healthy human individuals. Study-wide context: Every donor yielded three CD4 naive, three CD4 memory, two CD8 naive and one CD8 memory plate. Regarding the study as a whole: Generally, estimated richness proved larger in naive subsets than it did in memory subsets.

Trimming shortened V by 4 bases and J by 7 bases, and 7 bases separated the two germline ends. This CDR3 spans 11 amino acids. Germline V gene data show CDR1 as MNHNS and CDR2 as SASEGT. Sequencing used naive CD4+ T cells from PBMCs. Subset specified: CD45RA+ positively selected. V is TRBV6-1 and J is TRBJ2-5; D may be TRBD2 (5 bases). The sequence was obtained from a man aged 18 to 29 in good health. Some clones in this sample may be carry-over from other donors' samples. The CDR3 here is CASSASGTQYF. CDR3 bases: TGTGCCAGCAGTGCGAGCGGGACCCAGTACTTC.